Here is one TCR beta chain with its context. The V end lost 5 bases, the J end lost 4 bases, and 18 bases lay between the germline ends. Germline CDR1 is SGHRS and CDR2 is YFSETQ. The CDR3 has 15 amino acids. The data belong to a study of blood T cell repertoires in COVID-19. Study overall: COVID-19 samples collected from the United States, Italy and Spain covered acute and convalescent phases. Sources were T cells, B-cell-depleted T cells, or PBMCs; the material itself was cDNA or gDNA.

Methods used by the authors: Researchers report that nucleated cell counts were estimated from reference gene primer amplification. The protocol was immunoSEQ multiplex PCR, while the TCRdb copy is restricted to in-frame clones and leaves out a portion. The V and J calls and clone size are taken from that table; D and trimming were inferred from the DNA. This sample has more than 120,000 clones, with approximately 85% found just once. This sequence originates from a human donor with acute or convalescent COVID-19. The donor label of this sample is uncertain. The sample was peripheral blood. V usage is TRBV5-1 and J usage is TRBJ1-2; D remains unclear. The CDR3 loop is CASSTDVGLAYGYTF. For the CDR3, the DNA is TGCGCCAGCAGTACCGACGTTGGGTTAGCCTATGGCTACACCTTC.